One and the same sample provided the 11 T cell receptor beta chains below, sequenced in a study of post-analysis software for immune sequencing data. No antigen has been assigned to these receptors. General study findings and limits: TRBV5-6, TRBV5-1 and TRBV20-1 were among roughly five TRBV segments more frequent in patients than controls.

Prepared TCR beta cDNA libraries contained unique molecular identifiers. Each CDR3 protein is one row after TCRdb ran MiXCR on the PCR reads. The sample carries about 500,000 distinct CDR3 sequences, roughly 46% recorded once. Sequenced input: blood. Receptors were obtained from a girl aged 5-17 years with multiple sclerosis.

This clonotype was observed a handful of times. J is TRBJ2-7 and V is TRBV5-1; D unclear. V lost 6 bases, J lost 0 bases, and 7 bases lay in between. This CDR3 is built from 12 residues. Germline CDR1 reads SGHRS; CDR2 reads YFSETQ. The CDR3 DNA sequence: TGCGCCAGCATTGCTAGCTCCTACGAGCAGTACTTC. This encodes CASIASSYEQYF. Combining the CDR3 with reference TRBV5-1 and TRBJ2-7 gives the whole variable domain KAGVTQTPRYLIKTRGQQVTLSCSPISGHRSVSWYQQTPGQGLQFLFEYFSETQRNKGNFPGRFSGRQFSNSRSEMNVSTLELGDSALYLCASIASSYEQYFGPGTRLTVT.

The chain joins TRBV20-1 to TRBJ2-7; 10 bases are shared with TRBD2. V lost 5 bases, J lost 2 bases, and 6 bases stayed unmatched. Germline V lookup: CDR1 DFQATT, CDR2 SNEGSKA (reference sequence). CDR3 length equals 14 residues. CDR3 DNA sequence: TGCAGTGCTTCCGGGACTAGCGAAACCTACGAGCAGTACTTC. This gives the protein CSASGTSETYEQYF.

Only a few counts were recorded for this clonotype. The CDR3 reads CASSLTGGRASGTQYF. CDR3 bases: TGTGCCAGCAGTTTGACGGGCGGGAGGGCATCAGGTACGCAGTATTTT. V gene TRBV28 combines with J gene TRBJ2-3, with 9 bases aligning to TRBD2. V shed 3 bases and J 8 bases; nucleotides not matched to a gene: 12. The length of the CDR3 is 16 residues. Germline loops: CDR1 MDHEN, CDR2 SYDVKM.

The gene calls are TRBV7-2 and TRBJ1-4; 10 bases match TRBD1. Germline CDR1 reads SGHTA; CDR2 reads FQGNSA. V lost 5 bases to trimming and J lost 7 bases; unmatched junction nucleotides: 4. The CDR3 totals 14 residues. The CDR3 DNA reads TGTGCCAGCAGCCCGGGACAGGGGATTGAAAAACTGTTTTTT. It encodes CASSPGQGIEKLFF.

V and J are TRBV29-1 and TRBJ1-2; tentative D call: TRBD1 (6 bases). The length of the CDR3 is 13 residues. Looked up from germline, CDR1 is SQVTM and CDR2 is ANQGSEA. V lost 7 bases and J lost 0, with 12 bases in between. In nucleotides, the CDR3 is TGCAGCGGATGGACAGAGACTAACTATGGCTACACCTTC. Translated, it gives CSGWTETNYGYTF.

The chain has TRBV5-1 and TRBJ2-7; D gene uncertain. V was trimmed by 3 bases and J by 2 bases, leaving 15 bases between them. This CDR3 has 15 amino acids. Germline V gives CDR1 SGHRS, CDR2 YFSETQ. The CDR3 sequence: CASSWVESSPYEQYF. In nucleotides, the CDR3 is TGCGCCAGCAGCTGGGTGGAATCCAGCCCCTACGAGCAGTACTTC.

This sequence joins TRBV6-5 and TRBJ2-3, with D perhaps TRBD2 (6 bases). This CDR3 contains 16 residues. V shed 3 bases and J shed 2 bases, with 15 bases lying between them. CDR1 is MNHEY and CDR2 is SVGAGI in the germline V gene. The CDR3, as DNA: TGTGCCAGCAGTTATGGGAGGTCTACAAACACAGATACGCAGTATTTT. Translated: CASSYGRSTNTDTQYF.

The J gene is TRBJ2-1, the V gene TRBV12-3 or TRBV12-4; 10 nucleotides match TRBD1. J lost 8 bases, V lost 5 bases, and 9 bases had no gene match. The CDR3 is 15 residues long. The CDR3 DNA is TGTGCCAGCAGTCCCGGGACAGGGGAGGTCGATGAGCAGTTCTTC. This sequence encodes CASSPGTGEVDEQFF.

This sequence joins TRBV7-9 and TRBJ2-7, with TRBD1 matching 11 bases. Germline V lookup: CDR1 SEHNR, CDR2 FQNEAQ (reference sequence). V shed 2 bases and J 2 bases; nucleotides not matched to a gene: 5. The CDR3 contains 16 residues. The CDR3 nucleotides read TGTGCCAGCAGCTTACCCGGGACAGGGGGGCCCTACGAGCAGTACTTC. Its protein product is CASSLPGTGGPYEQYF.

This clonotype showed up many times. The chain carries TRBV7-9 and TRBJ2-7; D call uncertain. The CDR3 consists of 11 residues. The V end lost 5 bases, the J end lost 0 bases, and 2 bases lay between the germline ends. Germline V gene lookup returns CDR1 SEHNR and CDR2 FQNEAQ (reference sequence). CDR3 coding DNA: TGTGCCAGCAGCGTCTCCTACGAGCAGTACTTC. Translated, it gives CASSVSYEQYF. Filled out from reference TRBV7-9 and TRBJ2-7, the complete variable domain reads DTGVSQNPRHKITKRGQNVTFRCDPISEHNRLYWYRQTLGQGPEFLTYFQNEAQLEKSRLLSDRFSAERPKGSFSTLEIQRTEQGDSAMYLCASSVSYEQYFGPGTRLTVT.

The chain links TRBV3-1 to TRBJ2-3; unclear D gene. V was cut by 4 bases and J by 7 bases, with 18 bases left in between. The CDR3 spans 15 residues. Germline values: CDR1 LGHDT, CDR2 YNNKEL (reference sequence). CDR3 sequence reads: CASSPRTAPGYTQYF. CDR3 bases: TGTGCCAGCAGCCCGAGGACGGCTCCTGGTTATACGCAGTATTTT.